One sample yielded the 22 T cell receptor beta chains listed below, sequenced in a study of blood T cells in healthy people across ages. Primed by a sample-barcoded 5' primer and a J-beta primer mix, a second PCR proceeded for 7 to 11 cycles. TCRdb ran MiXCR on the 5' RACE reads and lists one entry per CDR3 protein. The sample records roughly 1.6 million distinct CDR3 sequences, approximately 32% being singletons. Sequenced input: blood. The origin of the receptors is a young woman in good health.

This clonotype appeared a few times. The chain uses TRBV20-1 and TRBJ2-7, with 8 positions matching TRBD2. V shed 5 bases, J shed 7 bases, and the junction held 13 bases outside the gene matches. Germline assignment: CDR1 DFQATT and CDR2 SNEGSKA (reference sequence). The CDR3 is 14 residues long. CDR3 sequence: CSAPRAGGTREQYF. The CDR3 DNA follows: TGCAGTGCTCCCCGGGCGGGAGGTACTCGAGAGCAGTACTTC.

This clonotype was recorded a few times. The chain is built from TRBV12-3 or TRBV12-4 and TRBJ2-1; perhaps TRBD2 as D (5 bases). Between the trimmed V and J ends, which lost 6 bases and 4 bases, there was a span of 16 bases. This CDR3 spans 15 amino acids. The CDR3 nucleotides read TGTGCCAGCAGGGCCAGATCGGACTGGTACAATGAGCAGTTCTTC. It codes for CASRARSDWYNEQFF.

This clonotype showed up just a few times. The chain employs TRBV27 and TRBJ2-7; D is possibly TRBD1 (7 bases). Germline CDR1 and CDR2: MNHEY and SMNVEV (reference sequence). V lost 0 bases, J lost 2 bases, and 17 bases lay in between. The CDR3 is made up of 17 amino acids. The CDR3 DNA reads TGTGCCAGCAGTTTATCGTTGACGTCAGGGGGGCCCTACGAGCAGTACTTC. Translating gives CASSLSLTSGGPYEQYF.

This clonotype was counted ten times or more. This chain uses TRBV18 with TRBJ2-3; D gene ambiguous. Deletions cut 3 bases from V and 2 bases from J, with 6 bases between. CDR1 and CDR2 from the germline V gene are KGHSH and LQKENI. The CDR3 extends over 13 amino acids. CDR3 region: CASSPVHTDTQYF. The CDR3 DNA sequence: TGTGCCAGCTCACCCGTTCACACAGATACGCAGTATTTT.

The chain joins TRBV2 to TRBJ2-5; no clear D gene. Germline loops: CDR1 SNHLY, CDR2 FYNNEI. Deletions cut 7 bases from V and 5 bases from J, with 17 bases between. The CDR3 is made up of 14 amino acids. CDR3 nucleotides: TGTGCCAGCAAGGAAGTTGTGATCGGGGAGACCCAGTACTTC. It is translated as CASKEVVIGETQYF.

This clonotype was detected only a few times. The CDR3 sequence: CASSYSRRTGGASYEQYF. CDR3 coding DNA: TGTGCCAGCAGTTACTCGAGAAGGACAGGGGGTGCGTCCTACGAGCAGTACTTC. The chain couples TRBV6-5 to TRBJ2-7; the match to TRBD1 covers 10 bases. CDR3 length: 18 residues. CDR1 and CDR2 from the germline V gene are MNHEY and SVGAGI. V was clipped by 0 bases and J by 1 base; unmatched bases: 9.

V is TRBV2 and J is TRBJ2-5, with a possible D match to TRBD2 (5 bases). The V end was cut by 1 base, the J end by 1 base, with 7 bases between. CDR1 and CDR2 (germline): SNHLY, FYNNEI. The CDR3 length is 14 residues. CDR3 in DNA: TGTGCCAGCAGTGAAGGAGGGCCCCAAGAGACCCAGTACTTC. It specifies CASSEGGPQETQYF.

The rearrangement uses TRBV20-1 and TRBJ1-6; a weak D match, TRBD1 (6 bases). The CDR3 totals 15 residues. In germline, CDR1 is DFQATT, CDR2 SNEGSKA (reference sequence). Trimming left V 5 bases short and J 8 bases short, with 19 bases between. CDR3 coding DNA: TGCAGTGCTGAGCCGACAGGCATCCTTGATTCACCCCTCCACTTT. Its translation is CSAEPTGILDSPLHF.

The chain has TRBV5-1 and TRBJ1-1; 8 bases fit TRBD1. The junction had 5 bases not matched to a gene; V was cut back by 4 bases and J by 0 bases. CDR3 size: 15 residues. Germline CDR1 SGHRS, CDR2 YFSETQ. The CDR3 DNA follows: TGCGCCAGCAGCCGTCAGACAGGGGTGAACACTGAAGCTTTCTTT. Translation gives CASSRQTGVNTEAFF.

This rearrangement joins TRBV20-1 to TRBJ1-2; unclear D gene. V gave up 7 bases and J gave up 0 bases, with 9 bases separating them. CDR1 is DFQATT and CDR2 is SNEGSKA in the germline V gene (reference sequence). The CDR3 covers 12 residues. Here the CDR3 reads CSEASANYGYTF. CDR3 bases: TGCAGTGAGGCAAGCGCTAACTATGGCTACACCTTC.

The V call is TRBV19, the J call TRBJ1-1; a possible D gene is TRBD1 (6 bases). Trimming took off 4 bases at V and 0 bases at J, with 15 bases between the two ends. Germline CDR1 is LNHDA and CDR2 is SQIVND (reference sequence). This CDR3 has 16 amino acids. The CDR3 sequence is CASSKAPGGMNTEAFF. The CDR3 coding sequence is TGTGCCAGTAGTAAGGCCCCTGGGGGCATGAACACTGAAGCTTTCTTT.

This clonotype was counted a few times. The chain has TRBV14 and TRBJ2-6; 10 nucleotides align to TRBD1. V dropped 6 bases and J dropped 4; count of bases not matched to a gene: 12. The CDR3 consists of 18 residues. Germline assignment: CDR1 SGHDN and CDR2 FVKESK. The CDR3 sequence is CASRLSGTGASGANVLTF. The CDR3 region has the DNA TGTGCCAGCAGATTATCCGGGACAGGGGCCTCAGGGGCCAACGTCCTGACTTTC.

Of note for this clonotype: A much more abundant neighbour one base away suggests this may be a read error. The V and J genes are TRBV9 and TRBJ2-4, with D uncertain. V was pared by 4 bases and J by 13 bases, with 27 bases between. CDR3 size: 16 residues. CDR1 SGDLS and CDR2 YYNGEE come from the germline V gene. CDR3 nucleotides: TGTGCCAGCAGCCCTCCCCTGAGCAAGGAGCTCAATGAGCAGTACTTC. Protein product: CASSPPLSKELNEQYF.

The chain is built from TRBV30 and TRBJ2-5; the D gene could be TRBD1 or TRBD2 (6 bases each). Near its end, the DNA agrees better with TRBJ2-7, so the J call may be wrong. The CDR3 runs 15 residues. Per germline, CDR1 GTSNPN and CDR2 SVGIG (reference sequence). The chain's CDR3 is CAWSVQGTSRYEQYF. CDR3 bases: TGTGCCTGGAGTGTACAGGGAACTAGCAGATACGAGCAGTACTTC.

A note on this clonotype: A read error may produce the germline difference seen at one junction end. The chain couples TRBV20-1 to TRBJ1-2, with a weak D call TRBD1 (5 bases). CDR3 length equals 12 residues. CDR1 is DFQATT and CDR2 is SNEGSKA in the germline V gene (reference sequence). This CDR3 is CRASLGDYGYTF. The CDR3 DNA reads TGCAGGGCTAGTTTGGGGGACTATGGCTACACCTTC.

This clonotype has a handful of counts. The J gene is TRBJ2-3, the V gene TRBV15; possible D gene TRBD2, 5 bases. The germline V gene encodes CDR1 LNHNV and CDR2 YYDKDF (reference sequence). The CDR3 consists of 13 residues. V gave up 1 base and J gave up 6 bases, with 8 bases separating them. In nucleotides, the CDR3 is TGTGCCACCAGCAGAGGTCCGGGGGATACGCAGTATTTT. It specifies CATSRGPGDTQYF.

The chain links TRBV5-1 to TRBJ2-1; the match to TRBD2 covers 15 bases. The CDR3 consists of 17 residues. Per germline, CDR1 SGHRS and CDR2 YFSETQ. The V and J ends lost 0 bases and 7 bases, in that order; junction bases with no gene match: 5. The CDR3 spells CASSLVRGLAGGNEQFF. The CDR3 region has the DNA TGCGCCAGCAGCTTGGTGAGGGGACTAGCGGGGGGAAATGAGCAGTTCTTC. Using reference TRBV5-1 and TRBJ2-1 for the parts outside the CDR3, the full variable domain is KAGVTQTPRYLIKTRGQQVTLSCSPISGHRSVSWYQQTPGQGLQFLFEYFSETQRNKGNFPGRFSGRQFSNSRSEMNVSTLELGDSALYLCASSLVRGLAGGNEQFFGPGTRLTVL.

The V and J genes are TRBV27 and TRBJ2-7, with D unresolved. This CDR3 spans 10 amino acids. V was pared by 5 bases and J by 5 bases, with 4 bases between. Germline lookup yields CDR1 MNHEY and CDR2 SMNVEV (reference sequence). The CDR3 protein is CASSGDEQYF. The CDR3 region has the DNA TGTGCCAGCAGTGGGGACGAGCAGTACTTC.

The rearrangement uses TRBV5-6 and TRBJ2-3; no clear D gene. The CDR3 spans 13 residues. The V end was cut by 0 bases, the J end by 4 bases, with 6 bases between. Germline CDR1 SGHDT, CDR2 YYEEEE. DNA of the CDR3: TGTGCCAGCAGCTTGGGTTACGCAGATACGCAGTATTTT. Amino acids: CASSLGYADTQYF.

The J gene is TRBJ1-2, the V gene TRBV18; 7 bases agree with TRBD1. The V gene end was trimmed by 0 bases and the J gene end by 3 bases; junction bases not matched to a gene: 4. The CDR3 is 15 amino acids. The germline V gene encodes CDR1 KGHSH and CDR2 LQKENI. As DNA, the CDR3 is TGTGCCAGCTCACCACCGGGACAGACTTACTATGGCTACACCTTC. This translates into CASSPPGQTYYGYTF.

This clonotype showed up just a few times. V gene TRBV9 combines with J gene TRBJ1-5; 8 bases line up with TRBD1. Per the germline V gene, CDR1 is SGDLS and CDR2 is YYNGEE. After removal of 0 bases from V and 4 bases from J, the junction contained 3 bases not matched to a gene. The CDR3 spans 15 residues. CDR3 sequence reads: CASSVGTGINQPQHF. The CDR3 nucleotides are TGTGCCAGCAGCGTAGGGACAGGGATTAATCAGCCCCAGCATTTT.

This clonotype was seen more than once but under ten times. The chain recombines TRBV29-1 with TRBJ1-1; D call uncertain. This CDR3 has 13 amino acids. The V end lost 5 bases, the J end lost 4 bases, and 14 bases lay between the germline ends. Germline CDR1 is SQVTM and CDR2 is ANQGSEA. CDR3 coding DNA: TGCAGCGTTTTTCCGGGTTCGTCCACTGAAGCTTTCTTT. It specifies CSVFPGSSTEAFF.